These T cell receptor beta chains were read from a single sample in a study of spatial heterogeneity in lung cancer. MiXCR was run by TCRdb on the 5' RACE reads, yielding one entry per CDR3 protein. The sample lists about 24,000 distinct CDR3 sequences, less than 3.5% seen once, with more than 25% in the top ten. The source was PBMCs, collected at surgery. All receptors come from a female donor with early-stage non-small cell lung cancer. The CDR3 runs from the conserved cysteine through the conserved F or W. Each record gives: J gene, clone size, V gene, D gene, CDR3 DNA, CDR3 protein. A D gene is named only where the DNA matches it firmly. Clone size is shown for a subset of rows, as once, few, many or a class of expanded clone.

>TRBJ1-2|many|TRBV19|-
TGTGCCAGTAGTATAGCCAGCGCGGAGGTGGGTGGCTACACCTTC
CASSIASAEVGGYTF
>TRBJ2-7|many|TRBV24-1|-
TGTGCCACCAGGATCGTGGACATAGCCTACGAGCAGTACTTC
CATRIVDIAYEQYF
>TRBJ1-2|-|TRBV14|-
TGTGCCAGCAGCCAAAGGGGGGGCTCGGACTATGGCTACACCTTC
CASSQRGGSDYGYTF
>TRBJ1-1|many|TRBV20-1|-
TGCAGTGCTAGAGATATAGGACAGCTGAACACTGAAGCTTTCTTT
CSARDIGQLNTEAFF
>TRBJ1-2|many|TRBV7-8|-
TGTGCCAGCAGCTTAAGCGCAGCCTATGGCTACACCTTC
CASSLSAAYGYTF
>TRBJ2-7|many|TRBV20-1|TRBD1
TGCAGTGCTACCCAAGGACAGGGTGGGTACGAGCAGTACTTC
CSATQGQGGYEQYF
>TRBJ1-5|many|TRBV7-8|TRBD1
TGTGCCAGCAGCTTATTAAATACAGGGGGCAATCAGCCCCAGCATTTT
CASSLLNTGGNQPQHF
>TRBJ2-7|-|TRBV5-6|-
TGTGCCAGCAGCCATTACTGGACGGCCTCATCCTACGAGCAGTACTTC
CASSHYWTASSYEQYF
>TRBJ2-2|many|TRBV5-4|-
TGTGCCAGCAGCCCTATCCAATCCGGCGGCGCGAACACCGGGGAGCTGTTTTTT
CASSPIQSGGANTGELFF
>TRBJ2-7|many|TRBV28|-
TGTGCCAGCAGTTTGTCAGGGCTCTACGAGCAGTACTTC
CASSLSGLYEQYF
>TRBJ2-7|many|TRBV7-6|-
TGTGCCAGCAGCCCACCCGGGACTTCCTACGAGCAGTACTTC
CASSPPGTSYEQYF
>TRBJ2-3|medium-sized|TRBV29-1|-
TGCAGCGTTGAAGTTAGCACAGATACGCAGTATTTT
CSVEVSTDTQYF
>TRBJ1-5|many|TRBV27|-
TGTGCCAGCAGTTTAAAGGCCGGGATCAGGGGAGATAGCAATCAGCCCCAGCATTTT
CASSLKAGIRGDSNQPQHF
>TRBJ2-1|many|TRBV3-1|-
TGTGCCAGCAGCCAGGGGGGCCTTTGGAGCTCCTACAATGAGCAGTTCTTC
CASSQGGLWSSYNEQFF
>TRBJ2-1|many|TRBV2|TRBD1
TGTGCCAGCAGTGCGGGACAGGGCCGTGAGCAGTTCTTC
CASSAGQGREQFF
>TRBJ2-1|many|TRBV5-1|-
TGCGCCAGCAGCCCGGTCGGGGGAGGAACCTACAATGAGCAGTTCTTC
CASSPVGGGTYNEQFF
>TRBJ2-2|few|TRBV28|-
TGTGCCAGCAGTTCCAGGGGAATCGGGGAGCTGTTTTTT
CASSSRGIGELFF
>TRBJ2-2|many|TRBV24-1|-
TGTGCCACCAGTGGCCGGGACTCGAACACCGGGGAGCTGTTTTTT
CATSGRDSNTGELFF
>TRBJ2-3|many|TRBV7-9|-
TGTGCCAGCAGCTTAGGGGCCCCGGGCCCCCTGTTGGATACGCAGTATTTT
CASSLGAPGPLLDTQYF
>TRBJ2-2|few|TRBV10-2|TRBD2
TGCGCCAGCAGTGAGAGGTCGCCTAGCGGGGGCCCCGGGAGGACCGGGGAGCTGTTTTTT
CASSERSPSGGPGRTGELFF
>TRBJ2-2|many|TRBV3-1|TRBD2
TGTGCCAGCGACGCGGGAGGGCCTTATACCGGGGAGCTGTTTTTT
CASDAGGPYTGELFF
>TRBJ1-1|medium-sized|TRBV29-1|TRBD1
TGCAGCGCCAAGGGGGCTCTTGAAGCTTTCTTT
CSAKGALEAFF
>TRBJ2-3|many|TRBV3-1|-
TGTGCCAGCAGCCTTCGGGGGTCCTACAAATACACAGATACGCAGTATTTT
CASSLRGSYKYTDTQYF
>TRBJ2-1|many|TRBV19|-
TGTGCCAGTAGTATAGACGGAGACAATGAGCAGTTCTTC
CASSIDGDNEQFF
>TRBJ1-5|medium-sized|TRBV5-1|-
TGCGCCAGCAGCTTGGGCGATACAAATGATCAGCCCCAGCATTTT
CASSLGDTNDQPQHF
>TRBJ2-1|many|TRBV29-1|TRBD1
TGCAGCGTTGACACACAGGGGCTATACAATGAGCAGTTCTTC
CSVDTQGLYNEQFF
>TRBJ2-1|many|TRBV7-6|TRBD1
TGTGCCAGCAGCTTCCGGGACAGGGTAGGCAATGAGCAGTTCTTC
CASSFRDRVGNEQFF
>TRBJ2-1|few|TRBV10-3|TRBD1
TGTGCCATCAGTGATTCTCGACAGGGATACTCCTACAATGAGCAGTTCTTC
CAISDSRQGYSYNEQFF
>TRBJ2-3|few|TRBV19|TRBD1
TGTGCCAGTAGTATAGCCCGGGACAGGGGGACAGATACGCAGTATTTT
CASSIARDRGTDTQYF
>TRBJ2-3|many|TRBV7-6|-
TGTGCCAGCAGCAGCCCATACCTTGGGGCAGATACGCAGTATTTT
CASSSPYLGADTQYF
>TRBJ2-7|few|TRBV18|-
TGTGCCAGCTCACCTTCGCTAGCCTACGAGCAGTACTTC
CASSPSLAYEQYF
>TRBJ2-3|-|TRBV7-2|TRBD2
TGTGCCAGCAGCGCTCCGACTAGCGGGAGCCTTCCCACAGATACGCAGTATTTT
CASSAPTSGSLPTDTQYF
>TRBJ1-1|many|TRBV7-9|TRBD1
TGTGCCAGCAGCCCGCACAGGGGAGGATGGACTGAAGCTTTCTTT
CASSPHRGGWTEAFF
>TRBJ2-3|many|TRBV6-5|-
TGTGCCAGCAGTTCACGGGGAGGAGATACGCAGTATTTT
CASSSRGGDTQYF
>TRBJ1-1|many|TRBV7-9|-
TGTGCCAGCCGCGGACAAAGTATGAACACTGAAGCTTTCTTT
CASRGQSMNTEAFF
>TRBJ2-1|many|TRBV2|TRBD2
TGTGCCAGCAGTCAAGTAGCGGGAGGCCGGAATGAGCAGTTCTTC
CASSQVAGGRNEQFF
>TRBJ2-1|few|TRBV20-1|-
TGCAGTGCATACCGGGACATTAGCTCCTACAATGAGCAGTTCTTC
CSAYRDISSYNEQFF
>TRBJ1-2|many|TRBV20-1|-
TGCAGTGCTAGGCCGCCGTACTACTATGGCTACACCTTC
CSARPPYYYGYTF
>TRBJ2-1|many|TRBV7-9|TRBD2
TGTGCCAGCAGCTACTCGGGACTAGATCCATTTGAGCAGTTCTTC
CASSYSGLDPFEQFF
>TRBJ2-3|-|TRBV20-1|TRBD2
TGCAGTGCAACGGGGGGAACTAGCACAGATACGCAGTATTTT
CSATGGTSTDTQYF
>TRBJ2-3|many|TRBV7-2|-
TGTGCCAGCAGCTTAGTGCGAAACACAGATACGCAGTATTTT
CASSLVRNTDTQYF
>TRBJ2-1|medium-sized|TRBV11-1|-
TGTGCCAGCAGCTTAGTTGGCCTGCTAAATGAGCAGTTCTTC
CASSLVGLLNEQFF
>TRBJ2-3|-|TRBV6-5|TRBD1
TGTGCCAGCAGTTTCGGACAGGACAATACGCAGTATTTT
CASSFGQDNTQYF
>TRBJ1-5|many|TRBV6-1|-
TGTGCCAGCAGTGAATTTTCTGGACAGCAAATCAATCAGCCCCAGCATTTT
CASSEFSGQQINQPQHF
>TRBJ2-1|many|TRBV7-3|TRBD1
TGTGCCAGCAGCTCGTCCGGGACAGGAGCAGACAATGAGCAGTTCTTC
CASSSSGTGADNEQFF
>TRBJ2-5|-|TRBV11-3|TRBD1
TGTGCCAGCAGTCTGGGACAGGGTCAAGAGACCCAGTACTTC
CASSLGQGQETQYF
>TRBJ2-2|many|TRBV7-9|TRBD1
TGTGCCAGCAGCCCCAGACAGGGGGCGAACACCGGGGAGCTGTTTTTT
CASSPRQGANTGELFF
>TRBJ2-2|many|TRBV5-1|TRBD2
TGCGCCAGCAGCTTCCTAGCGGGAGACTCCGGGGAGCTGTTTTTT
CASSFLAGDSGELFF
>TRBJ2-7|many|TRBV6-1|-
TGTGCCAGCAGCCTTTTTTCTAGAGGCTCCTACGAGCAGTACTTC
CASSLFSRGSYEQYF